One and the same sample provided the 8 T cell receptor beta chains below, sequenced in a study of blood T cell repertoires in COVID-19. TCRdb's copy holds only in-frame clones and misses some; the assay was immunoSEQ multiplex PCR. The profile shows roughly 32,000 clones, approximately 91% of them singletons. The sequenced material came from peripheral blood. The origin of the receptors is a human donor with active COVID-19. The donor label of this sample is uncertain.

This chain connects TRBV5-6 to TRBJ2-7; 10 bases are a match to TRBD2. Germline CDR1 SGHDT, CDR2 YYEEEE. With V trimmed by 0 bases and J by 5 bases, 8 bases remained unmatched. This CDR3 contains 16 residues. Here the CDR3 reads CASSLGRERGGHEQYF. In DNA form, the CDR3 reads TGTGCCAGCAGCTTGGGAAGGGAGCGGGGGGGCCACGAGCAGTACTTC.

The CDR3 DNA reads as TGTGCCAGCAGCGCCGACAGAAATCAAGCCCCCTACGAGCAGTACTTC. It translates to CASSADRNQAPYEQYF. This chain connects TRBV5-4 to TRBJ2-7; D possibly corresponds to TRBD1 (5 bases). V lost 4 bases, J lost 2 bases, and 19 bases lay in between. The CDR3 totals 16 residues. The germline V gene encodes CDR1 SGHNT and CDR2 YYREEE (reference sequence).

The genes are TRBV5-1 and TRBJ1-1; TRBD1 is a possible D gene (6 bases). V lost 0 bases, J lost 4 bases, and 13 bases lay in between. The CDR3 covers 15 residues. CDR1 and CDR2 from the germline V gene are SGHRS and YFSETQ. The CDR3: CASSLGTAIFTEAFF. As DNA, the CDR3 is TGCGCCAGCAGCTTGGGGACAGCTATTTTCACTGAAGCTTTCTTT.

The rearrangement uses TRBV6-6 and TRBJ1-4, with 8 bases aligning to TRBD1. CDR1 and CDR2 (germline): MNHNY, SVGAGI (reference sequence). CDR3 length: 14 amino acids. Losses at the gene ends were 6 bases for V and 7 bases for J; bases not matched to a gene: 7. CDR3 nucleotide sequence: TGTGCCAGCAGACTACGGACAGGGTTTGAAAAACTGTTTTTT. As protein: CASRLRTGFEKLFF.

This clone was observed once. The chain employs TRBV6-5 and TRBJ1-5, with 7 bases lining up with TRBD1. With 6 bases clipped from V and 1 base from J, the junction kept 3 bases outside the gene matches. The germline V gene encodes CDR1 MNHEY and CDR2 SVGAGI. The length of the CDR3 is 14 residues. The CDR3 bases are TGTGCCAGCAGCCAACAGGGGAGCAATCAGCCCCAGCATTTT. It codes for CASSQQGSNQPQHF.

This chain uses TRBV11-1 with TRBJ2-7; 9 bases align to TRBD2. This CDR3 has 15 amino acids. V lost 1 base and J lost 7; bases outside the gene matches: 8. CDR1 is SGHAT, CDR2 FQDESV, per germline (reference sequence). The CDR3 reads CASSLDSSGTGEQYF. The DNA for the CDR3 is TGTGCCAGCAGCTTAGATTCTAGCGGGACCGGTGAGCAGTACTTC.

The chain carries TRBV6-2 or TRBV6-3 and TRBJ2-7; 9 nucleotides match TRBD1. The CDR3 sequence is 14 residues long. V gave up 0 bases and J gave up 3 bases; unmatched junction bases: 0. The germline gives CDR1 MNHEY, CDR2 SVGEGT. In nucleotides, the CDR3 is TGTGCCAGCAGTTACTCGACAGGGGGCTACGAGCAGTACTTC. Its translation: CASSYSTGGYEQYF.

The sample holds one count of this clone. The chain recombines TRBV15 with TRBJ1-6; 9 nucleotides align to TRBD1. The V and J ends lost 2 bases and 9 bases, in that order; junction bases with no gene match: 5. Per the germline V gene, CDR1 is LNHNV and CDR2 is YYDKDF (reference sequence). The CDR3 has 15 residues. The CDR3 bases are TGTGCCACCAGCAGATGGGACAGGGAGGGTTCACCCCTCCACTTT. This codes for CATSRWDREGSPLHF.